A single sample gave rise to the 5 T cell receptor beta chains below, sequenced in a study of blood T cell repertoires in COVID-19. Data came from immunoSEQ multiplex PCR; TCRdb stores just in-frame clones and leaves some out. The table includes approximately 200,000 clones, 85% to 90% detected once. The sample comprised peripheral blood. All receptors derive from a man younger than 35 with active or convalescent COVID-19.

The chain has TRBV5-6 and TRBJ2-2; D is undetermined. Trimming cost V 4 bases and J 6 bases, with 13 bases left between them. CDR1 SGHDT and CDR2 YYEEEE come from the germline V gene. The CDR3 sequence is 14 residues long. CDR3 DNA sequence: TGTGCCAGCAGCGAGGATTATGGCGCCGGGGAGCTGTTTTTT. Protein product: CASSEDYGAGELFF.

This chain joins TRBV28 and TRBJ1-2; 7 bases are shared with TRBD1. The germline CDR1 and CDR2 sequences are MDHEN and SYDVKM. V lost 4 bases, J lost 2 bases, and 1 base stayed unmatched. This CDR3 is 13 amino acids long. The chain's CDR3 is CASSWDRNYGYTF. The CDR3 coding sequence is TGTGCCAGCAGTTGGGACAGAAACTATGGCTACACCTTC.

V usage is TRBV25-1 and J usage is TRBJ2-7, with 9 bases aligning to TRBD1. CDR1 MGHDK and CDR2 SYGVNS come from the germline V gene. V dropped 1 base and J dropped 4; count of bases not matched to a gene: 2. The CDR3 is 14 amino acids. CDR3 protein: CASSESDRGYEQYF. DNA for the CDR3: TGTGCCAGCAGTGAATCTGACAGGGGGTACGAGCAGTACTTC.

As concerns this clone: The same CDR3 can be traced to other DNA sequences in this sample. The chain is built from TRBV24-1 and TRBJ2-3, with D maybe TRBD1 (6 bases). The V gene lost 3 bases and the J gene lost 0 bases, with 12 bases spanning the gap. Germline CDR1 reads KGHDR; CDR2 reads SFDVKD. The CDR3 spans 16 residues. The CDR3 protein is CATSDPRGGSTDTQYF. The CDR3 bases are TGTGCCACCAGTGATCCCAGGGGCGGGAGCACAGATACGCAGTATTTT.

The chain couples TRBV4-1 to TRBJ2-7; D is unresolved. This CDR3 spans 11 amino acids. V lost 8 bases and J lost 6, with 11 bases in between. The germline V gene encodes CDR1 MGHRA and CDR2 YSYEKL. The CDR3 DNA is TGCGCCAGCGGATTAGCTGGCGAGCAGTACTTC. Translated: CASGLAGEQYF.